Listed below are T cell receptor beta chains from one sample, sequenced in a study of blood T cell repertoires in COVID-19. Libraries were prepared by immunoSEQ multiplex PCR; TCRdb keeps only in-frame clonotypes and omits some of them. This repertoire shows 180,000 or so clones, about 87% found once; its top ten account for around 2.5%. The sequencing input was peripheral blood. These receptors originate from a man aged 35-49 years with active or convalescent COVID-19. CDR3s include the opening cysteine and the closing phenylalanine or tryptophan.

j_call: TRBJ1-2
v_call: TRBV6-1
cdr3_aa: CASSESTDGYTF

j_call: TRBJ1-3
v_call: TRBV3-1/TRBV3-2
cdr3_aa: CASSQVRQGNSGNTIYF

j_call: TRBJ1-4
v_call: TRBV5-1
cdr3_aa: CASSLGYKGGTTNEKLFF

j_call: TRBJ1-1
v_call: TRBV7-2
cdr3_aa: CASSLGRGNTEAFF

j_call: TRBJ1-5
v_call: TRBV2
cdr3_aa: CASKMDRAYSNQPQHF

j_call: TRBJ2-1
v_call: TRBV7-2
cdr3_aa: CASSLAQGSYNEQFF

j_call: TRBJ1-5
v_call: TRBV3-1/TRBV3-2
cdr3_aa: CASTQEEQHMLIYSNQPQHF

j_call: TRBJ2-7
v_call: TRBV4-1
cdr3_aa: CASSQDADSYEQYF

j_call: TRBJ2-3
v_call: TRBV2
cdr3_aa: CASSRTGTDTQYF

j_call: TRBJ1-5
v_call: TRBV30
cdr3_aa: CAWGRDSNQPQHF

j_call: TRBJ1-6
v_call: TRBV2
cdr3_aa: CASLLGTVSFSYNSPLHF

j_call: TRBJ1-2
v_call: TRBV30
cdr3_aa: CAWSSPPGLNYGYTF

j_call: TRBJ1-5
v_call: TRBV28
cdr3_aa: CASSGSDQPQHF

j_call: TRBJ2-1
v_call: TRBV19
cdr3_aa: CASSLPTGSYNEQFF

j_call: TRBJ2-3
v_call: TRBV7-3
cdr3_aa: CASSTGGTQYF

j_call: TRBJ1-1
v_call: TRBV5-1
cdr3_aa: CASSLRAGPGETEAFF

j_call: TRBJ1-5
v_call: TRBV27
cdr3_aa: CASSFRAPGTGGPHSNQPQHF

j_call: TRBJ2-7
v_call: TRBV2
cdr3_aa: CASSDGARGEQYF

j_call: TRBJ2-7
v_call: TRBV27
cdr3_aa: CASSFSLLESQYEQYF

j_call: TRBJ2-7
v_call: TRBV6-6
cdr3_aa: CASSFREQGYEQYF

j_call: TRBJ1-5
v_call: TRBV28
cdr3_aa: CASRVDRSVGNQPQHF

j_call: TRBJ1-1
v_call: TRBV5-8
cdr3_aa: CASGQGTNTEAFF

j_call: TRBJ1-3
v_call: TRBV11-3
cdr3_aa: CASSPGLSGNTIYF

j_call: TRBJ2-1
v_call: TRBV12-3/TRBV12-4
cdr3_aa: CASSFLQEYEQFF

j_call: TRBJ2-2
v_call: TRBV29-1
cdr3_aa: CSVAWNTGELFF

j_call: TRBJ2-3
v_call: TRBV4-3
cdr3_aa: CASSQGTISTDTQYF

j_call: TRBJ2-7
v_call: TRBV12-3/TRBV12-4
cdr3_aa: CASSRQGAYEQYF

j_call: TRBJ2-2
v_call: TRBV7-3
cdr3_aa: CASSLTPYTGYGSGELFF

j_call: TRBJ1-2
v_call: TRBV6-6
cdr3_aa: CASSKQRTGERGYTF

j_call: TRBJ1-3
v_call: TRBV4-2
cdr3_aa: CASSQDLAAGNTIYF

j_call: TRBJ1-1
v_call: TRBV6-5
cdr3_aa: CASSRQGERTEAFF

j_call: TRBJ1-1
v_call: TRBV5-1
cdr3_aa: CASSFWGRNTEAFF

j_call: TRBJ1-2
v_call: TRBV30
cdr3_aa: CAWTRLGGPDGYTF

j_call: TRBJ1-2
v_call: TRBV19
cdr3_aa: CASSPGGNYYGYTF

j_call: TRBJ2-5
v_call: TRBV19
cdr3_aa: CASSTRGLAIGETQYF

j_call: TRBJ2-2
v_call: TRBV24-1
cdr3_aa: CATSDLGRAPGELFF

j_call: TRBJ2-5
v_call: TRBV10-1
cdr3_aa: CASSDPDTPGPGVQETQYF

j_call: TRBJ1-1
v_call: TRBV2
cdr3_aa: CASSTGQGNTEAFF

j_call: TRBJ1-3
v_call: TRBV9
cdr3_aa: CASSVQQGVGNTIYF

j_call: TRBJ2-2
v_call: TRBV6-2/TRBV6-3
cdr3_aa: CASSSQRGSPGELFF

j_call: TRBJ2-7
v_call: TRBV7-2
cdr3_aa: CASSLTADYEQYF

j_call: TRBJ2-2
v_call: TRBV7-8
cdr3_aa: CASSLVPGQGSTGELFF

j_call: TRBJ2-2
v_call: TRBV9
cdr3_aa: CASSTRLVNTGELFF